The 13 T cell receptor beta chains presented below share a single source sample, sequenced in a study of CD8 T cells in Susac syndrome. Reverse transcription of roughly 0.45 to 1 ug RNA was carried out with random hexamers. TCRdb re-called the immunoSEQ multiplex PCR reads through MiXCR, storing one row per CDR3 protein. The data show 400,000 or so distinct CDR3 sequences, with around 83% seen just once and about 0.12% held by the top ten. The sequenced sample was CD8+ T cells from PBMCs. The receptor set was obtained from a human donor with multiple sclerosis.

This clonotype was recorded once. The chain joins TRBV6-1 to TRBJ2-6, with no clear D. Germline lookup yields CDR1 MNHNS and CDR2 SASEGT. CDR3 length: 14 residues. V lost 6 bases to trimming and J lost 0 bases, with 6 bases between them. The CDR3 DNA reads TGTGCCAGCAGCGGCGTCTCTGGGGCCAACGTCCTGACTTTC. This encodes CASSGVSGANVLTF.

In this sample, this clonotype turned up a few times. The chain employs TRBV3-1 and TRBJ2-1; either TRBD1 or TRBD2 may fit D (5 bases each). V dropped 0 bases and J dropped 2 bases, with 8 bases sitting between them. CDR1 LGHDT and CDR2 YNNKEL come from the germline V gene (reference sequence). This CDR3 has 15 residues. The CDR3 nucleotides are TGTGCCAGCAGCCAAGAGGGGGACCCCTACAATGAGCAGTTCTTC. Translation: CASSQEGDPYNEQFF.

This rearrangement joins TRBV5-6 to TRBJ2-7; 7 bases map to TRBD1. V lost 0 bases to trimming and J lost 1 base; unmatched junction nucleotides: 4. The V gene's germline CDR1 is SGHDT and CDR2 YYEEEE. The CDR3 length is 15 residues. CDR3 residues: CASSLEGGLSYEQYF. DNA for the CDR3: TGTGCCAGCAGCTTGGAAGGGGGCCTTTCCTACGAGCAGTACTTC.

V gene TRBV27 combines with J gene TRBJ1-1, with D unclear. Trimming removed 0 bases from V and 1 base from J, with 9 bases in between. CDR1 and CDR2 from the germline V gene are MNHEY and SMNVEV (reference sequence). This CDR3 contains 15 residues. CDR3 sequence (DNA): TGTGCCAGCAGTTTATCATACGGAGAGAACACTGAAGCTTTCTTT. Translated, it gives CASSLSYGENTEAFF.

The V call is TRBV6-5, the J call TRBJ2-5; tentatively, D is TRBD1 (6 bases). Trimming removed 1 base from V and 0 bases from J, with 15 bases in between. The CDR3 is 17 amino acids. Germline-derived CDR1 and CDR2 are MNHEY and SVGAGI. The CDR3: CASSYFGGDFYQETQYF. CDR3 nucleotide sequence: TGTGCCAGCAGTTACTTTGGGGGCGATTTTTACCAAGAGACCCAGTACTTC.

This chain connects TRBV30 to TRBJ2-1; tentatively, D is TRBD1 or TRBD2 (5 bases each). The germline V and J ends were trimmed by 2 bases and 5 bases, with 13 bases remaining between them. CDR3 size: 14 residues. The germline CDR1 and CDR2 sequences are GTSNPN and SVGIG (reference sequence). The CDR3 region is CAWSPGLGDNEQFF. Written as DNA, the CDR3 is TGTGCCTGGAGTCCAGGGTTGGGAGACAATGAGCAGTTCTTC.

The J gene is TRBJ2-1, the V gene TRBV5-5; D possibly matches TRBD1 or TRBD2 (6 bases each). Trimming pared 4 bases from V and 8 bases from J, leaving 16 bases between. Germline CDR1 SGHKS, CDR2 YYEKEE (reference sequence). The CDR3 sequence is 14 residues long. The CDR3 nucleotides are TGTGCCAGCAGCCCGGGGTGGGGGGCGGATGAGCAGTTCTTC. Encoded protein: CASSPGWGADEQFF.

This rearrangement joins TRBV7-2 to TRBJ2-3; D remains unclear. This CDR3 contains 13 residues. The germline CDR1 and CDR2 sequences are SGHTA and FQGNSA. V lost 6 bases and J lost 3, with 10 bases in between. The CDR3 DNA is TGTGCCAGCAGTCCCGAAATGACAGATACGCAGTATTTT. It is translated as CASSPEMTDTQYF.

The CDR3 DNA reads as TGTGCCGGGACTAGCGGGGGTTTGGGTACGCAGTATTTT. Encoded protein: CAGTSGGLGTQYF. The chain employs TRBV30 and TRBJ2-3; 14 positions match TRBD2. CDR3 length equals 13 residues. The J segment lost 8 bases and the V segment lost 8 bases, leaving 6 bases of the junction unmatched. Germline CDR1 and CDR2: GTSNPN and SVGIG (reference sequence).

This chain joins TRBV7-9 and TRBJ2-5; no clear D. V dropped 5 bases and J dropped 5 bases, with 18 bases sitting between them. The germline V gene encodes CDR1 SEHNR and CDR2 FQNEAQ (reference sequence). The CDR3 loop spans 15 amino acids. The CDR3 region has the DNA TGTGCCAGCAGCGCGGATAAAGGTTACGATGAGACCCAGTACTTC. Translating gives CASSADKGYDETQYF.

The rearrangement links TRBV5-1 to TRBJ1-1; weak D call: TRBD1 (5 bases). Trimming took 0 bases from V and 1 from J, leaving 7 bases between them. Per the germline V gene, CDR1 is SGHRS and CDR2 is YFSETQ. This CDR3 spans 14 amino acids. CDR3 nucleotides: TGCGCCAGCAGCTTGGAGGACAAGAACACTGAAGCTTTCTTT. Its translation: CASSLEDKNTEAFF.

In its sample, this clonotype was seen a few times. The chain combines TRBV30 with TRBJ1-1; D remains unclear. CDR3 length: 13 residues. Looked up from germline, CDR1 is GTSNPN and CDR2 is SVGIG (reference sequence). V was trimmed by 0 bases and J by 0 bases, leaving 5 bases between them. The CDR3 reads CAWSVEVNTEAFF. Written as DNA, the CDR3 is TGTGCCTGGAGTGTAGAGGTGAACACTGAAGCTTTCTTT.

The rearrangement uses TRBV4-1 and TRBJ2-7; D might be TRBD1 (5 bases). The ends were cut back, 2 bases at V and 2 bases at J, with 13 bases in the middle. The CDR3 is 15 amino acids. Germline assignment: CDR1 MGHRA and CDR2 YSYEKL. DNA for the CDR3: TGCGCCAGCAGCCAAAACTATGACAGAGCCTACGAGCAGTACTTC. Translation: CASSQNYDRAYEQYF.